This TCR beta chain comes out of a study of T-cell reconstitution after alpha-beta-depleted transplantation in children. Trimming took 5 bases from V and 7 from J, leaving 24 bases between them. This CDR3 spans 17 amino acids. CDR1 is SEHNR, CDR2 FQNEAQ, per germline (reference sequence). The TCRbeta library incorporated unique molecular identifiers. MiXCR was run by TCRdb on the PCR reads, yielding one entry per CDR3 protein. The sample lists about 420,000 distinct CDR3 sequences; approximately 11% were seen once. The clonotype comes from a human donor who donated a stem cell graft to a child with acute myeloid leukemia. Sequences were derived from PBMCs from the stem cell graft donor, sampled from the stem cell graft. V and J are TRBV7-9 and TRBJ2-1; maybe TRBD1 (6 bases). This CDR3 reads CASSPTSGTRHGNEQFF. The CDR3 nucleotides are TGTGCCAGCAGCCCGACCTCCGGGACACGTCACGGTAATGAGCAGTTCTTC.